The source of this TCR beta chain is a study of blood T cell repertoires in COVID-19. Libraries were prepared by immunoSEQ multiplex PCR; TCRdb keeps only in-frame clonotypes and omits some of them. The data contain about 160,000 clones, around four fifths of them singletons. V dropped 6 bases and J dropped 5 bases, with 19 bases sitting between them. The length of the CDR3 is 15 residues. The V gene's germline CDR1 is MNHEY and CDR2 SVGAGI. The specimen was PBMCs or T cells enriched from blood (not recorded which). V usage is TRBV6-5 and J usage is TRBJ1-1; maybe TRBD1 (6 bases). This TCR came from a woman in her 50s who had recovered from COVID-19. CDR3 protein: CASRDPGVSGTEAFF. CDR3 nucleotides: TGTGCCAGCAGGGACCCAGGGGTCTCCGGAACTGAAGCTTTCTTT.